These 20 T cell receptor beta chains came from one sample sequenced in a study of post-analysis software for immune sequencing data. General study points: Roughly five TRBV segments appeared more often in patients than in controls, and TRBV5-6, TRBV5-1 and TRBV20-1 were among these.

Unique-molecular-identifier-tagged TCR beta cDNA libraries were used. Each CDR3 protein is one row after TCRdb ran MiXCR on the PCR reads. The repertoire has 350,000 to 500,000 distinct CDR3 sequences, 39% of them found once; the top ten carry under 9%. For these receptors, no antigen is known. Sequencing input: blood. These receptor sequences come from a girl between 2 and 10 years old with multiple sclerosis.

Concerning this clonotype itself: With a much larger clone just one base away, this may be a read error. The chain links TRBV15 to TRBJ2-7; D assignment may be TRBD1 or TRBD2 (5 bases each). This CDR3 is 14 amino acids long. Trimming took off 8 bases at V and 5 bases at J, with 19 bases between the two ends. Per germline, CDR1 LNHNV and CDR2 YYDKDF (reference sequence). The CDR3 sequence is CATRQRASVDEQYF. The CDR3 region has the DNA TGTGCCACCCGACAGAGGGCCTCGGTAGACGAGCAGTACTTC.

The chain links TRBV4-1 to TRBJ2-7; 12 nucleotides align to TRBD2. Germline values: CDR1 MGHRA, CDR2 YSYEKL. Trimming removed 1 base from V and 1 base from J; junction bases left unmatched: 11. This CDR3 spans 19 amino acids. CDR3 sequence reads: CASSQASLAGGLVSYEQYF. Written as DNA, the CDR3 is TGCGCCAGCAGCCAAGCAAGCCTAGCGGGAGGGCTCGTTTCCTACGAGCAGTACTTC.

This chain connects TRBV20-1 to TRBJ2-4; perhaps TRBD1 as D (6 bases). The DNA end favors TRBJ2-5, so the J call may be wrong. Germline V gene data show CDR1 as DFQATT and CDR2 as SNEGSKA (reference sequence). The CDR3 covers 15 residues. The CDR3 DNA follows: TGCAGTGCTAGAGATGGGTTGAGGGGGACGGAGACCCAGTACTTC. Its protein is CSARDGLRGTETQYF.

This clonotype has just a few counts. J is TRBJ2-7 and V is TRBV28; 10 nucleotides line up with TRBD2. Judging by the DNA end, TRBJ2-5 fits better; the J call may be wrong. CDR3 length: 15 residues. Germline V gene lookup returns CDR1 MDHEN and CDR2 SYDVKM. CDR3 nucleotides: TGTGCCAGCAGGGCCCCTAGCGGGAGTCATGAGACCCAGTACTTC. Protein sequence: CASRAPSGSHETQYF.

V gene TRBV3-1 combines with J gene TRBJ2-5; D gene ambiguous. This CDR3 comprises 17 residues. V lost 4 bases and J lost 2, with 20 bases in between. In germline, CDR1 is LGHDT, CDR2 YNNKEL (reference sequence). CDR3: CASSRPLGTLRQETQYF. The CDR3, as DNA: TGTGCCAGCAGCCGACCTTTGGGCACCCTGCGACAAGAGACCCAGTACTTC.

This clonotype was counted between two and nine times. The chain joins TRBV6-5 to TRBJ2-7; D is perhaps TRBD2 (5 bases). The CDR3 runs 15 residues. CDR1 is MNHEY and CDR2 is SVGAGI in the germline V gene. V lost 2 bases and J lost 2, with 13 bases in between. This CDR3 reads CASSYGGGWAYEQYF. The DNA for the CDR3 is TGTGCCAGCAGTTACGGAGGCGGTTGGGCCTACGAGCAGTACTTC.

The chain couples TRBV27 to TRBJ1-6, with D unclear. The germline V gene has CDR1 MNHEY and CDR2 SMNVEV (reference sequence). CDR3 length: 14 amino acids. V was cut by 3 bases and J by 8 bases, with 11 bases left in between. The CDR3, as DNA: TGTGCCAGCAGTTTTCTACGAACGGATTCACCCCTCCACTTT. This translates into CASSFLRTDSPLHF.

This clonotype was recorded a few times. CDR3 loop: CASSADTEAFF. In DNA, the CDR3 is TGTGCCAGCAGCGCTGACACTGAAGCTTTCTTT. The V call is TRBV28, the J call TRBJ1-1; D is undetermined. CDR3 size: 11 residues. CDR1 is MDHEN and CDR2 is SYDVKM in the germline V gene. Trimming took 6 bases from V and 3 from J, leaving 5 bases between them.

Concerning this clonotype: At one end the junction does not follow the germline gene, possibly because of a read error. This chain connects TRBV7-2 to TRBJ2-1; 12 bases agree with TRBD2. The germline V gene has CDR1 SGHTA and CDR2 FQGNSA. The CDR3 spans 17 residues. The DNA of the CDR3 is TGTGTCAGCAGCAGGATCGCCGGGACTAGCGGGTACAATGAGCAGTTCTTC. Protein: CVSSRIAGTSGYNEQFF.

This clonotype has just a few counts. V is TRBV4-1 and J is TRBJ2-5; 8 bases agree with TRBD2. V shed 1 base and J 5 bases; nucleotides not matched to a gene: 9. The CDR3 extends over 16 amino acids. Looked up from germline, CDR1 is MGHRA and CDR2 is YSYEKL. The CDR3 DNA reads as TGCGCCAGCAGCCAAGCGGCTAGCGGGCTTTGGGAGACCCAGTACTTC. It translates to CASSQAASGLWETQYF.

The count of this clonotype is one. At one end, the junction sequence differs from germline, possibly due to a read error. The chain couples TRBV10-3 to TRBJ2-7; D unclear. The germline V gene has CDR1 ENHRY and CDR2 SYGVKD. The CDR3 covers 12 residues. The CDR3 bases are TGTGCCATCAGTGAGATTTCCTCCGAGCAGTACTTC. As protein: CAISEISSEQYF.

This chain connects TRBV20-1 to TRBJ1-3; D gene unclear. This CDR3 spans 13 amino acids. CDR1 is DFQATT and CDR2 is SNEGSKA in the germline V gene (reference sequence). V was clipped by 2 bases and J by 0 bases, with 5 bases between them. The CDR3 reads CSARPNSGNTIYF. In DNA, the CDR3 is TGCAGTGCTAGACCGAACTCTGGAAACACCATATATTTT.

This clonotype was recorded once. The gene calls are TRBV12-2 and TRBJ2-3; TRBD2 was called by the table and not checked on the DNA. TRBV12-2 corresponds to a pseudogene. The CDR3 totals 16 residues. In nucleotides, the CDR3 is TGTGCAAGTCGCTTAGTTAGCGGGGGACGCACAGATACGCAGTATTTT. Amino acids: CASRLVSGGRTDTQYF.

The CDR3 here is CASSQRGGSGYTF. As DNA, the CDR3 is TGTGCCAGCAGTCAACGCGGCGGGAGCGGCTACACCTTC. The V call is TRBV12-3 or TRBV12-4, the J call TRBJ1-2; D is unresolved. The CDR3 covers 13 residues. Trimming took 5 bases from V and 8 from J, leaving 15 bases between them.

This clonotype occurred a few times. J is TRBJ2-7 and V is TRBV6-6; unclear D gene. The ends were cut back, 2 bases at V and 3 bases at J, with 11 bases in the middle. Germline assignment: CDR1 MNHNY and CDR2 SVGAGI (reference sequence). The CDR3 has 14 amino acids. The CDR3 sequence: CASSYNPDFYEQYF. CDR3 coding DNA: TGTGCCAGCAGTTACAATCCAGATTTCTACGAGCAGTACTTC.

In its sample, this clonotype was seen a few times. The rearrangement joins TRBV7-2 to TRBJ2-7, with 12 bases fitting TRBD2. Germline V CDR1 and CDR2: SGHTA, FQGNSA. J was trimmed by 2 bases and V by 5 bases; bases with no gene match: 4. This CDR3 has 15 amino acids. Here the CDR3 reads CASSLGTSGPYEQYF. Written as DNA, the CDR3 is TGTGCCAGCAGCCTCGGGACTAGCGGGCCCTACGAGCAGTACTTC.

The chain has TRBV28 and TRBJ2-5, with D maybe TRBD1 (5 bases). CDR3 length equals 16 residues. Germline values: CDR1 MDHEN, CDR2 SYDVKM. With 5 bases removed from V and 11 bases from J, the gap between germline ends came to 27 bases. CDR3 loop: CASSISYVRGYNEQYF. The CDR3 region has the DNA TGTGCCAGCAGTATCTCGTATGTAAGGGGATACAATGAGCAGTACTTC.

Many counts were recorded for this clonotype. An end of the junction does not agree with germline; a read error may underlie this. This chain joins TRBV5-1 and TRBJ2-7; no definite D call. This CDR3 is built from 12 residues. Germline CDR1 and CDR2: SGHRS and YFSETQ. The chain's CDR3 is CASSPDGYEQYF. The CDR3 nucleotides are TGTGCCAGCAGCCCCGACGGCTACGAGCAGTACTTC.

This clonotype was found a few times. CDR3 nucleotides: TGTGCCAGCAGGGATGGCGGCCAAGAGACCCAGTACTTC. This translates into CASRDGGQETQYF. The chain recombines TRBV6-1 with TRBJ2-5; D is ambiguous. CDR1 and CDR2 (germline): MNHNS, SASEGT. The CDR3 contains 13 residues. V was clipped by 6 bases and J by 1 base, with 9 bases between them.

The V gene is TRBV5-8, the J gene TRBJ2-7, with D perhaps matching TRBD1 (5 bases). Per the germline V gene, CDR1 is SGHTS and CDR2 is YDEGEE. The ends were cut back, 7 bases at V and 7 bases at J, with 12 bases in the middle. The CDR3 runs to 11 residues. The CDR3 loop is CASVESGEQYF. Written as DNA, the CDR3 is TGTGCCAGCGTTGAATCAGGGGAGCAGTACTTC.